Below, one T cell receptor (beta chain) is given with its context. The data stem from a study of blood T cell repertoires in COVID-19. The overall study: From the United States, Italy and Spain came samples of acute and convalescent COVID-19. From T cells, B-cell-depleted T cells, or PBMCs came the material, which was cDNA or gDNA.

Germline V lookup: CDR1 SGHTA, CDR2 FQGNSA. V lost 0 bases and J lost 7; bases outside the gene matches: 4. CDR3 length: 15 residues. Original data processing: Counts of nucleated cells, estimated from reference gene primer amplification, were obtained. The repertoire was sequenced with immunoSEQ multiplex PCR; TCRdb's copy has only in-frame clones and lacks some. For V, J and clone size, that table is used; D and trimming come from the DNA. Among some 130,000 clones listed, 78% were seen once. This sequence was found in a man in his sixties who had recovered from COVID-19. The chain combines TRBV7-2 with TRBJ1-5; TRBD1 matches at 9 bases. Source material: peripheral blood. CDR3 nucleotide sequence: TGTGCCAGCAGCTTAGCCGGGACAGGGTTACAGCCCCAGCATTTT. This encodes CASSLAGTGLQPQHF. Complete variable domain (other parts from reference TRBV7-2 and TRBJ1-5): GAGVSQSPSNKVTEKGKDVELRCDPISGHTALYWYRQSLGQGLEFLIYFQGNSAPDKSGLPSDRFSAERTGGSVSTLTIQRTQQEDSAVYLCASSLAGTGLQPQHFGDGTRLSIL.